This T cell receptor (beta chain) was profiled in a study of shared T cell receptors in the human thymus. Data came from immunoSEQ multiplex PCR; TCRdb stores just in-frame clones and leaves some out. This table holds some 700,000 clones, over 75% found once. The CDR3 is 17 amino acids. Germline V gene sequence: CDR1 SGHDT, CDR2 YYEEEE. Trimming left V 6 bases short and J 8 bases short, with 29 bases between. These records were also assigned to another study, of human thymus T cells. Per that paper: Obtained as resections during corrective heart surgery, the thymus tissue was then studied. There were highly overlapping thymic repertoires among unrelated individuals, as related research reported.

Sequencing was performed on thymocytes. This receptor was taken from a girl under two years old with a congenital heart defect. The chain couples TRBV5-6 to TRBJ1-1; D perhaps matches TRBD1 (6 bases). CDR3 loop: CASTALRQDGVFGEAFF. The DNA for the CDR3 is TGTGCCAGCACCGCACTTAGACAGGATGGAGTTTTCGGGGAAGCTTTCTTT.